This TCR beta chain was identified during a study of blood T cells in healthy people across ages. Findings of the study overall: TCR beta diversity correlated strongly with naive T cell percentage. Unknown CMV status may confound age-related changes in expanded clones.

With respect to this clonotype: Its antigen is not known.

Extraction yielded at least 5 micrograms of total RNA per sample. V shed 8 bases and J shed 6 bases, with 11 bases lying between them. This CDR3 comprises 12 residues. The use of a sample-barcoded 5' primer and a J-beta primer mix characterized a second PCR of roughly 6 to 11 cycles. Using its own MiXCR run on the 5' RACE reads, TCRdb lists one record per CDR3 protein. The repertoire holds around 1.5 million distinct CDR3 sequences, with roughly 59% as singletons. Sequencing was carried out using blood. The source of this sequence is a man between 18 and 29 years old in good health. The V gene is TRBV12-3 or TRBV12-4, the J gene TRBJ1-5; D is ambiguous. The CDR3 bases are TGTGCCAGCCGGGGAGGGCTTCAGCCCCAGCATTTT. As protein: CASRGGLQPQHF.